This T cell receptor beta chain derives from a study of CD8 T cells in ankylosing spondylitis. This clonotype has more than one count but fewer than ten. Its specificity is unknown. Trimming took 3 bases from V and 0 from J, leaving 11 bases between them. The length of the CDR3 is 15 residues. TCRdb used MiXCR to reprocess the 5' RACE reads, holding one entry per CDR3 protein. Of about 750,000 distinct CDR3 sequences in the sample, around 17% were seen once. Study outcomes and limitations: According to the report, clones linked to the disease were significantly enriched in matched synovial fluid samples taken from ankylosing spondylitis patients. Characteristic of ankylosing spondylitis blood, it appeared, was a TCR beta motif comprising roughly eight highly homologous variants.

Sequenced: blood, either unsorted or a sorted T cell fraction (not recorded which). This receptor was identified in a male donor with ankylosing spondylitis. This sequence joins TRBV12-3 or TRBV12-4 and TRBJ1-1; possibly TRBD1 for D (5 bases). CDR3 sequence: CASSFAGHLNTEAFF. CDR3 nucleotides: TGTGCCAGCAGTTTTGCAGGACACTTGAACACTGAAGCTTTCTTT.